The T cell receptor (beta chain) under discussion was sequenced for a study of T cells in Graves' hyperthyroidism and ophthalmopathy. Study summary: Peripheral blood samples were taken at initial diagnosis, prior to any treatment. Broader study findings: Most expanded thyroid clonotypes above 0.001 also appeared in blood.

TCR beta CDR3 regions were amplified from RNA. The TCR CDR3 was amplified in a first-round RT-PCR using the HTBI primer set. TCRdb fed the multiplex PCR reads into MiXCR, producing one record per CDR3 protein. The data contain over 250,000 distinct CDR3 sequences, 22% of them singletons. Details on this clonotype: Its antigen is still unknown.

Among ophthalmopathy patients, the Clinical Activity Score reached at least 3, the NOSPECS grade reached at least 4, and duration remained under 3 months. PBMCs were derived from around 10 ml fresh peripheral blood. CDR1 is SGHTA, CDR2 FQGNSA, per germline. This CDR3 spans 14 amino acids. The V and J ends lost 6 bases and 7 bases, in that order; junction bases with no gene match: 6. This chain connects TRBV7-2 to TRBJ1-6, with TRBD1 matching 7 bases. This clonotype originated in a man between 25 and 39 years old with Graves' ophthalmopathy. Sequenced input: blood. The CDR3 loop reads CASRGAGGNSPLHF. For the CDR3, the DNA is TGTGCCAGCAGAGGGGCAGGGGGGAATTCACCCCTCCACTTT.